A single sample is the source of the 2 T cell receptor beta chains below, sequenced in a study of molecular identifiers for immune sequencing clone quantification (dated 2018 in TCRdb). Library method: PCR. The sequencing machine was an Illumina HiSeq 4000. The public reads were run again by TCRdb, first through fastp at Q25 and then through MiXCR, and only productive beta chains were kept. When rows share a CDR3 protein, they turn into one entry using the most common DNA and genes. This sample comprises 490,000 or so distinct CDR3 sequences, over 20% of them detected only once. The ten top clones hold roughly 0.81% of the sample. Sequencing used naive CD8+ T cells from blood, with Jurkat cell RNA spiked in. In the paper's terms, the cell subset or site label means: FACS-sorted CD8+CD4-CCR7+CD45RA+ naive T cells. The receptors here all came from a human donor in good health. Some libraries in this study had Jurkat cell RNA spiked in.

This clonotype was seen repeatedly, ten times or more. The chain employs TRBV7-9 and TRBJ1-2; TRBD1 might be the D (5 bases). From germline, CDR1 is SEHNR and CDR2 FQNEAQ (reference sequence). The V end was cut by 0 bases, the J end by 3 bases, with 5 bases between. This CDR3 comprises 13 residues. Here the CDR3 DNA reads TGTGCCAGCAGCTTAGCGGGGGACTATGGCTACACCTTC. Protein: CASSLAGDYGYTF.

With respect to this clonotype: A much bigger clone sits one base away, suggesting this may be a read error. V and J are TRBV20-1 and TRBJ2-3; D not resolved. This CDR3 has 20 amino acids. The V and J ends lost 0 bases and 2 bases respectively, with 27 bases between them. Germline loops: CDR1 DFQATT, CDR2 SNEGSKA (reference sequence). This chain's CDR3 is CSARDPVMPTVVSDTDTQYF. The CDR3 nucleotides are TGCAGTGCTAGAGACCCGGTGATGCCAACAGTGGTGTCAGACACAGATACGCAGTATTTT.